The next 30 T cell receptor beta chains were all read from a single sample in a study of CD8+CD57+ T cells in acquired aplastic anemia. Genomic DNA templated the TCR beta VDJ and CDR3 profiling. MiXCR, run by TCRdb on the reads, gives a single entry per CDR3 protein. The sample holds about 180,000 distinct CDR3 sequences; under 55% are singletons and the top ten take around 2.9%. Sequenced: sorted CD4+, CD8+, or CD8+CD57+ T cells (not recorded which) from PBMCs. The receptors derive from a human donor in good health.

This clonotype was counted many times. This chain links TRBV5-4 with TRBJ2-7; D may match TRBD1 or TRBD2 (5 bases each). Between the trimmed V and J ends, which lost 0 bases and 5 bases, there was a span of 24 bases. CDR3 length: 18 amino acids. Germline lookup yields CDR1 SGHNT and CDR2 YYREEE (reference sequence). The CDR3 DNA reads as TGTGCCAGCAGCTTGGAAATGGGGCCCGGAGGCCGCAGCCACGAGCAGTACTTC. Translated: CASSLEMGPGGRSHEQYF.

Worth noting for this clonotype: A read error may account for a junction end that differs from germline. The CDR3 region has the DNA TGCAGTGCTGGAGACAGATTGGGAGGCTACACCTTC. This codes for CSAGDRLGGYTF. J is TRBJ1-2 and V is TRBV20-1; tentatively, D is TRBD1 (5 bases). The CDR3 extends over 12 amino acids. The germline V gene encodes CDR1 DFQATT and CDR2 SNEGSKA (reference sequence).

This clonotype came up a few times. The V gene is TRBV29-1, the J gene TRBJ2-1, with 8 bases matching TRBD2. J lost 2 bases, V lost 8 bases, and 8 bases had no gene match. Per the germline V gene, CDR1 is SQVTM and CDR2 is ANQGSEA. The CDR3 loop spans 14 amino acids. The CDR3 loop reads CSPQSGSPYNEQFF. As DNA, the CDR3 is TGCAGCCCTCAGAGCGGGAGCCCCTACAATGAGCAGTTCTTC.

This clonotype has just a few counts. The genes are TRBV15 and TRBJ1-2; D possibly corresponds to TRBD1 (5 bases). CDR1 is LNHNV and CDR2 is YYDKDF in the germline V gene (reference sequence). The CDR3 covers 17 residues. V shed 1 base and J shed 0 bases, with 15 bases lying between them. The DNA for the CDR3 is TGTGCCACCAGCAGAGCCGCCGCAGGGATGGCTAACTATGGCTACACCTTC. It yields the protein CATSRAAAGMANYGYTF.

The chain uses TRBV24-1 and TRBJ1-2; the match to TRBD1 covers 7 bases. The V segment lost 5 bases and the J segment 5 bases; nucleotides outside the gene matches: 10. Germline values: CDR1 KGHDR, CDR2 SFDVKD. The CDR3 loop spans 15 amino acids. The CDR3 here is CATSGPRPGGYGYTF. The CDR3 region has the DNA TGTGCCACCAGTGGTCCGAGACCAGGGGGGTATGGCTACACCTTC.

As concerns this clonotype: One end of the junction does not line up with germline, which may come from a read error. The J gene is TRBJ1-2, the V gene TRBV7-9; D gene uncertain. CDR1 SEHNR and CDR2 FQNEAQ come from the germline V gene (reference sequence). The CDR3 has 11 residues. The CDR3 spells CDSSKSDGHTF. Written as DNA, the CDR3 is TGTGACAGCAGCAAATCAGATGGCCACACCTTC.

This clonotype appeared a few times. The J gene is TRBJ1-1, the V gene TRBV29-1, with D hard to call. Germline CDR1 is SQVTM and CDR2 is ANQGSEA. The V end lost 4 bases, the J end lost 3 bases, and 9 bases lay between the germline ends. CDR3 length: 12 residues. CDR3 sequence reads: CSVGGWDTEAFF. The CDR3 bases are TGCAGCGTTGGGGGATGGGACACTGAAGCTTTCTTT. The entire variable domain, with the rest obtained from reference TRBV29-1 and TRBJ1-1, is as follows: SAVISQKPSRDICQRGTSLTIQCQVDSQVTMMFWYRQQPGQSLTLIATANQGSEATYESGFVIDKFPISRPNLTFSTLTVSNMSPEDSSIYLCSVGGWDTEAFFGQGTRLTVV.

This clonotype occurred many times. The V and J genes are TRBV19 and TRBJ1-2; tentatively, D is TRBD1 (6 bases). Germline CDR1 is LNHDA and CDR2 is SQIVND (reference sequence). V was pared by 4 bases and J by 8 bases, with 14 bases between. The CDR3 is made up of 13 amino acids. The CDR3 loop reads CASSTRGREGYTF. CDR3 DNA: TGTGCCAGTAGTACTCGGGGGCGGGAAGGCTACACCTTC.

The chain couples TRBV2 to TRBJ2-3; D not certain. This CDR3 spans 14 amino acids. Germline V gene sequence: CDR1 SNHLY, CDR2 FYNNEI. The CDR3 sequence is CAKAPDGSTDTQYF. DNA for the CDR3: TGTGCTAAGGCTCCGGACGGGAGCACAGATACGCAGTATTTT. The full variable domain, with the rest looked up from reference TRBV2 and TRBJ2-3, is EPEVTQTPSHQVTQMGQEVILRCVPISNHLYFYWYRQILGQKVEFLVSFYNNEISEKSEIFDDQFSVERPDGSNFTLKIRSTKLEDSAMYFCAKAPDGSTDTQYFGPGTRLTVL.

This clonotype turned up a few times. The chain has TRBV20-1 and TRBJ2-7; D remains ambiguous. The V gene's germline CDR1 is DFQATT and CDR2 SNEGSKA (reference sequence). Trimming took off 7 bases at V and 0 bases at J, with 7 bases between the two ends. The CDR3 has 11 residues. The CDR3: CSVGTSYEQYF. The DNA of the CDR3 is TGCAGTGTCGGCACCTCCTACGAGCAGTACTTC.

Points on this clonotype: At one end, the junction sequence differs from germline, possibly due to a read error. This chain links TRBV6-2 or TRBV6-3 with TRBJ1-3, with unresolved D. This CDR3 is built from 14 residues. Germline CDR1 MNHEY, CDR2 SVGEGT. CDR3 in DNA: TGTGCCACCAGACGGGTCACATCTGGAAAGACCATATATTTT. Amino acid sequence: CATRRVTSGKTIYF.

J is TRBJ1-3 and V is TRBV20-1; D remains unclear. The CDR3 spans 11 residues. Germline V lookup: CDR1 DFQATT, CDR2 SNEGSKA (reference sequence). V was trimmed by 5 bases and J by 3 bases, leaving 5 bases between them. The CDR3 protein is CSAGLGNTIYF. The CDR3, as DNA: TGCAGTGCTGGTCTTGGAAACACCATATATTTT.

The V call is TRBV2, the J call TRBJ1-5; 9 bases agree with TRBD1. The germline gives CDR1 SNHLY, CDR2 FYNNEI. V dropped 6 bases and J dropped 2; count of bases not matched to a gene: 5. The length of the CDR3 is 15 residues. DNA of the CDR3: TGTGCCAGCAGGGACAGGGGACAGGGCAATCAGCCCCAGCATTTT. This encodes CASRDRGQGNQPQHF.

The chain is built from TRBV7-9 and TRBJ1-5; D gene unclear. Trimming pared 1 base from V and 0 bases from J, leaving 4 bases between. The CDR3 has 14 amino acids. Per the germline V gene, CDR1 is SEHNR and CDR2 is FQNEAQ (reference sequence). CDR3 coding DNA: TGTGCCAGCAGCTTAGAGACTAGCAATCAGCCCCAGCATTTT. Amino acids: CASSLETSNQPQHF. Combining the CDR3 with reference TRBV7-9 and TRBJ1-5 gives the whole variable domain DTGVSQNPRHKITKRGQNVTFRCDPISEHNRLYWYRQTLGQGPEFLTYFQNEAQLEKSRLLSDRFSAERPKGSFSTLEIQRTEQGDSAMYLCASSLETSNQPQHFGDGTRLSIL.

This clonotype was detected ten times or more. As DNA, the CDR3 is TGTGCCTGGAGTGTACTTGGCTATGGCTACACCTTC. This encodes CAWSVLGYGYTF. The chain has TRBV30 and TRBJ1-2; D ambiguous. The CDR3 totals 12 residues. V dropped 0 bases and J dropped 4 bases, with 6 bases sitting between them. Looked up from germline, CDR1 is GTSNPN and CDR2 is SVGIG (reference sequence).

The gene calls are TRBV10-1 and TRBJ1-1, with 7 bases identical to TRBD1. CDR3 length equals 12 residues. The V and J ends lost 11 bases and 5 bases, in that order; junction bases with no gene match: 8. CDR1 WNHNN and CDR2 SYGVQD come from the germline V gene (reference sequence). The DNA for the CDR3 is TGCGCCGGCCTCGACAGGGATACTGAAGCTTTCTTT. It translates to CAGLDRDTEAFF.

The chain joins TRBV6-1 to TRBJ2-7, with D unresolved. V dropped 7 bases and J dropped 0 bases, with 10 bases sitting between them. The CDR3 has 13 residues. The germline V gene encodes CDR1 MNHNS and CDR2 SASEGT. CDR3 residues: CASNRGSSYEQYF. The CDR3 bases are TGTGCCAGCAATAGAGGATCCTCCTACGAGCAGTACTTC.

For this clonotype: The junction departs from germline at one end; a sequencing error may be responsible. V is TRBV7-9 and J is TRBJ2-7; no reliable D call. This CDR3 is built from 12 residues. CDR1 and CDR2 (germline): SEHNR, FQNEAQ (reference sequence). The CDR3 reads CANSLVRTEQYF. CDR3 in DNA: TGTGCCAACAGCTTAGTCAGGACGGAGCAGTACTTC.

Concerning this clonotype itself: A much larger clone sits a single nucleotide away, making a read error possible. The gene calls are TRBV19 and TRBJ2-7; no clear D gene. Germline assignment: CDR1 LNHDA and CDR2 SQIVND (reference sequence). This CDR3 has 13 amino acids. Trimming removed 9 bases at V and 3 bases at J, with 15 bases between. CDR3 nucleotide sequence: TGTGCCAGCAGCCAAGGGCCCCGCTACGAGCAGTACTTC. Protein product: CASSQGPRYEQYF. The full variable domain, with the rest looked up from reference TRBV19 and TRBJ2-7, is DGGITQSPKYLFRKEGQNVTLSCEQNLNHDAMYWYRQDPGQGLRLIYYSQIVNDFQKGDIAEGYSVSREKKESFPLTVTSAQKNPTAFYLCASSQGPRYEQYFGPGTRLTVT.

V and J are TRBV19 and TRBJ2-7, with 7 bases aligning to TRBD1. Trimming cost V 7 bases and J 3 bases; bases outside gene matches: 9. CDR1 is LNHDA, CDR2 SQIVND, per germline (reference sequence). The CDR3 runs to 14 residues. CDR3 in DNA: TGTGCCAGTAAGGCGTTGGGACAGAGCTACGAGCAGTACTTC. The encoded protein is CASKALGQSYEQYF. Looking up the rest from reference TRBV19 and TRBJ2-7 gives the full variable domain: DGGITQSPKYLFRKEGQNVTLSCEQNLNHDAMYWYRQDPGQGLRLIYYSQIVNDFQKGDIAEGYSVSREKKESFPLTVTSAQKNPTAFYLCASKALGQSYEQYFGPGTRLTVT.

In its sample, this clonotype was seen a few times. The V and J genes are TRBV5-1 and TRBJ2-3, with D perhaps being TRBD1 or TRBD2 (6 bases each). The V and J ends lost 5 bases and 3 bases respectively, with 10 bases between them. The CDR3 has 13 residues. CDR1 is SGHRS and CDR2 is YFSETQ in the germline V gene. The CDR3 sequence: CASRGGGTDTQYF. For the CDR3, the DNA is TGCGCCAGCAGGGGGGGCGGGACAGATACGCAGTATTTT.

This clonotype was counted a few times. The CDR3 loop reads CSASTSGSADTQYF. The CDR3 coding sequence is TGCAGTGCTAGTACTAGCGGGAGCGCAGATACGCAGTATTTT. The V call is TRBV20-1, the J call TRBJ2-3; 11 bases are shared with TRBD2. The CDR3 is made up of 14 amino acids. Germline CDR1 reads DFQATT; CDR2 reads SNEGSKA (reference sequence). J gave up 4 bases and V 3 bases, and 3 bases lay outside the gene matches.

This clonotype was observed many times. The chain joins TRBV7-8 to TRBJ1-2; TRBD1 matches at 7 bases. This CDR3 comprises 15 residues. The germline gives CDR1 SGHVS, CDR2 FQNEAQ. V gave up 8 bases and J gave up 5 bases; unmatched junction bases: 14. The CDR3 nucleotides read TGTGCCAGCGCTGAAAGAACAGGGGTCGGTTATGGCTACACCTTC. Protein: CASAERTGVGYGYTF.

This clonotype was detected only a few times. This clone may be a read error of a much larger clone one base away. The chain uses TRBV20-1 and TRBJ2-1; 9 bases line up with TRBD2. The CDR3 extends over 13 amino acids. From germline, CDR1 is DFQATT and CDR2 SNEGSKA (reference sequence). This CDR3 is CGASGGGANEQFF. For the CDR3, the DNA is TGCGGTGCTAGCGGCGGGGGGGCCAATGAGCAGTTCTTC.

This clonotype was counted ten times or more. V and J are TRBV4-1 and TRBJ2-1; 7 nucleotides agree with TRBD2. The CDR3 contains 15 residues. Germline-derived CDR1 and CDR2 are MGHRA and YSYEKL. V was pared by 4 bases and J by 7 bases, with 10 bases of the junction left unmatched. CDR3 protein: CASSRAGERRNEQFF. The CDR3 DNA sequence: TGCGCCAGCAGCCGGGCGGGAGAACGGCGAAATGAGCAGTTCTTC.

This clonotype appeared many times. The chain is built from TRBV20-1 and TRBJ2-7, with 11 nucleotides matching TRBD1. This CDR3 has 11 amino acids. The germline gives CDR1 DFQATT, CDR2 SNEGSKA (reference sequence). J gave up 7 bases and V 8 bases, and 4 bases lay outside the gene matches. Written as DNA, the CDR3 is TGCAGTCAGGACAGGGGGCGTGAGCAGTACTTC. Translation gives CSQDRGREQYF.

In DNA form, the CDR3 reads TGCGCCAGCAGCCAAGATAAGCGGGGGGGCTACGAGCAGTACTTC. This gives the protein CASSQDKRGGYEQYF. The chain carries TRBV4-3 and TRBJ2-7, with TRBD2 identical over 10 bases. This CDR3 comprises 15 residues. V lost 0 bases and J lost 3; bases outside the gene matches: 2. The V gene's germline CDR1 is LGHNA and CDR2 YSLEER.

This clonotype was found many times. CDR3 protein: CASSLLGMNTEAFF. CDR3 nucleotides: TGTGCCAGCAGCTTACTGGGCATGAACACTGAAGCTTTCTTT. This chain links TRBV7-3 with TRBJ1-1, with unresolved D. Germline V lookup: CDR1 SGHTA, CDR2 FQGTGA. CDR3 size: 14 residues. Trimming removed 2 bases at V and 0 bases at J, with 7 bases between.

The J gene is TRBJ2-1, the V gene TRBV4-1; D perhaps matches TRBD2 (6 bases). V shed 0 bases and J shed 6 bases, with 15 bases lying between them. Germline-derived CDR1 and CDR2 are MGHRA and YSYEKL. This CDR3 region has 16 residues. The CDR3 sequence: CASSQDTEGEGNEQFF. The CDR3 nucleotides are TGCGCCAGCAGCCAAGACACGGAGGGCGAGGGCAATGAGCAGTTCTTC.

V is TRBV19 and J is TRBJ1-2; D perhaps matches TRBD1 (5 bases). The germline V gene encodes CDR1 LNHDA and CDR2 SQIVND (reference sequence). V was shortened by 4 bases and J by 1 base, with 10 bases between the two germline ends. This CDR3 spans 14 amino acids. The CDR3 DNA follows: TGTGCCAGTAGTAAAATGAGGGGTAACTATGGCTACACCTTC. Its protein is CASSKMRGNYGYTF.